The 27 T cell receptor beta chains below come from one sample, sequenced in a study of shared clonotypes between healthy human individuals. Here immunoSEQ multiplex PCR was the method, and the copy in TCRdb shows in-frame clones only, minus some. This table holds about 660,000 clones, less than 85% found once. Source material: memory CD4+ T cells sorted from blood. Subset indicated: CD45RA-negative fraction. Every receptor here comes from a woman under 40 in good health.

This chain uses TRBV2 with TRBJ2-1; D ambiguous. The CDR3 has 14 residues. CDR1 is SNHLY, CDR2 FYNNEI, per germline. V dropped 4 bases and J dropped 6 bases, with 13 bases sitting between them. CDR3 nucleotide sequence: TGTGCCAGCAGTGGTGATAGGTGGGGCAATGAGCAGTTCTTC. It codes for CASSGDRWGNEQFF.

This chain connects TRBV6-1 to TRBJ2-1; 8 bases are shared with TRBD2. CDR3 size: 15 residues. The junction had 10 bases not matched to a gene; V was cut back by 4 bases and J by 8 bases. Germline lookup yields CDR1 MNHNS and CDR2 SASEGT. For the CDR3, the DNA is TGTGCCAGCAGTGTTGAGGTAGCGGGAAGGTATGAGCAGTTCTTC. Its translation: CASSVEVAGRYEQFF.

The chain carries TRBV7-9 and TRBJ2-7; 11 bases agree with TRBD1. V lost 6 bases to trimming and J lost 4 bases; unmatched junction nucleotides: 5. The germline V gene has CDR1 SEHNR and CDR2 FQNEAQ (reference sequence). CDR3 length: 14 amino acids. The CDR3 spells CASREGQGEYEQYF. CDR3 in DNA: TGTGCCAGCAGGGAGGGACAGGGGGAATACGAGCAGTACTTC.

There are many counts of this clone. This rearrangement joins TRBV2 to TRBJ2-1; 9 bases are shared with TRBD2. This CDR3 is 11 amino acids long. CDR1 is SNHLY and CDR2 is FYNNEI in the germline V gene. V was pared by 6 bases and J by 10 bases, with 1 base of the junction left unmatched. This CDR3 reads CASSLAGEQFF. The CDR3 DNA reads TGTGCCAGCAGCCTAGCGGGGGAGCAGTTCTTC.

The chain joins TRBV28 to TRBJ2-3; TRBD1 aligns across 10 bases. Per germline, CDR1 MDHEN and CDR2 SYDVKM. The CDR3 is made up of 15 amino acids. V shed 6 bases and J 1 base; nucleotides not matched to a gene: 4. CDR3 residues: CASRTGQGGTDTQYF. Written as DNA, the CDR3 is TGTGCCAGCAGAACCGGACAGGGGGGCACAGATACGCAGTATTTT.

Here the CDR3 DNA reads TGTGCCAGCAGCTTTAGCGGGGGACAAGAGACCCAGTACTTC. It codes for CASSFSGGQETQYF. The J gene is TRBJ2-5, the V gene TRBV7-2; 9 positions match TRBD2. Germline CDR1 and CDR2: SGHTA and FQGNSA. V trimming: 3 bases; J trimming: 2 bases; junction bases outside the gene matches: 1. The CDR3 is 14 amino acids.

The DNA of the CDR3 is TGTGCCAGCAGTGAACTAGGACAGATCACTGAAGCTTTCTTT. As protein: CASSELGQITEAFF. The V and J genes are TRBV2 and TRBJ1-1; D perhaps matches TRBD1 (6 bases). V was pared by 2 bases and J by 4 bases, with 11 bases between. CDR1 and CDR2 from the germline V gene are SNHLY and FYNNEI. The CDR3 length is 14 residues. Using reference TRBV2 and TRBJ1-1 for the parts outside the CDR3, the full variable domain is EPEVTQTPSHQVTQMGQEVILRCVPISNHLYFYWYRQILGQKVEFLVSFYNNEISEKSEIFDDQFSVERPDGSNFTLKIRSTKLEDSAMYFCASSELGQITEAFFGQGTRLTVV.

This clone was seen once. The chain recombines TRBV4-1 with TRBJ1-2; 9 nucleotides match TRBD1. Trimming cost V 3 bases and J 7 bases; bases outside gene matches: 9. CDR1 MGHRA and CDR2 YSYEKL come from the germline V gene. The CDR3 consists of 15 residues. CDR3 amino acids: CASSHLDRGGGGYTF. CDR3 nucleotides: TGCGCCAGCAGCCATCTGGACAGGGGAGGCGGTGGCTACACCTTC.

The sample holds a few counts of this clone. The CDR3, as DNA: TGTGCCAGCAGTTTCCAGTACAGCCTGACTACCTACGAGCAGTACTTC. Its translation: CASSFQYSLTTYEQYF. The chain employs TRBV28 and TRBJ2-7, with a weak D call TRBD2 (5 bases). V dropped 3 bases and J dropped 2 bases, with 17 bases sitting between them. CDR1 and CDR2 from the germline V gene are MDHEN and SYDVKM. The CDR3 has 16 amino acids.

A few counts support this clone. The chain has TRBV18 and TRBJ2-1; TRBD1 matches 8 bases. This CDR3 contains 15 residues. V was clipped by 5 bases and J by 4 bases; unmatched bases: 7. Per the germline V gene, CDR1 is KGHSH and CDR2 is LQKENI. CDR3 sequence reads: CASSVVTGGYNEQFF. CDR3 DNA: TGTGCCAGCTCAGTGGTCACAGGGGGTTACAATGAGCAGTTCTTC.

This clone was seen ten or more times. This chain uses TRBV10-1 with TRBJ2-3, with 7 bases fitting TRBD2. The J segment lost 6 bases and the V segment lost 8 bases, leaving 2 bases of the junction unmatched. The germline gives CDR1 WNHNN, CDR2 SYGVQD (reference sequence). This CDR3 has 11 amino acids. CDR3: CASGRDDTQYF. The CDR3 region has the DNA TGCGCCAGCGGGAGGGACGATACGCAGTATTTT.

A note on this clone: A far larger clone is one base from this, pointing to a likely read error. The sample has other DNA sequences that encode this CDR3 too. The chain recombines TRBV11-2 with TRBJ1-5, with 7 bases that match TRBD1. Germline V lookup: CDR1 SGHAT, CDR2 FQNNGV. This CDR3 spans 14 amino acids. V was clipped by 5 bases and J by 7 bases; unmatched bases: 8. CDR3 DNA sequence: TGTGCCAGCAGCCCCAGACAGGGCCGCCAGCCCCAGCATTTT. As protein: CASSPRQGRQPQHF. Variable domain in full (rest from reference TRBV11-2 and TRBJ1-5): EAGVAQSPRYKIIEKRQSVAFWCNPISGHATLYWYQQILGQGPKLLIQFQNNGVVDDSQLPKDRFSAERLKGVDSTLKIQPAKLEDSAVYLCASSPRQGRQPQHFGDGTRLSIL.

This clone appeared a single time. This sequence joins TRBV19 and TRBJ2-1; 7 bases map to TRBD2. V trimming: 1 base; J trimming: 9 bases; junction bases outside the gene matches: 9. The CDR3 loop spans 15 amino acids. CDR1 is LNHDA and CDR2 is SQIVND in the germline V gene (reference sequence). For the CDR3, the DNA is TGTGCCAGTAGTATAGCGGCGGGAGTAAGGGGTGAGCAGTTCTTC. Amino acids: CASSIAAGVRGEQFF.

Remarks on this clone: This sample includes further DNA sequences coding for the same CDR3. The chain links TRBV7-2 to TRBJ2-1; D gene ambiguous. The germline V and J ends were trimmed by 2 bases and 0 bases, with 5 bases remaining between them. The CDR3 length is 14 residues. Germline V gene sequence: CDR1 SGHTA, CDR2 FQGNSA. CDR3 coding DNA: TGTGCCAGCAGCTTATCATCCTCCTACAATGAGCAGTTCTTC. Translation: CASSLSSSYNEQFF.

A remark on this clone: The junction differs from germline at one of its ends, possibly a read error. The chain links TRBV6-1 to TRBJ1-5, with 9 bases lining up with TRBD1. The length of the CDR3 is 14 residues. Germline assignment: CDR1 MNHNS and CDR2 SASEGT. Here the CDR3 reads CASSVDRGNRPQHF. Written as DNA, the CDR3 is TGTGCCAGCAGTGTCGACAGGGGGAATCGGCCCCAGCATTTT.

The CDR3 region is CAWSHRGLTYEQYF. The CDR3 DNA sequence: TGTGCCTGGAGTCACAGGGGGCTTACCTACGAGCAGTACTTC. The J gene is TRBJ2-7, the V gene TRBV30; TRBD1 matches at 9 bases. Germline CDR1 and CDR2: GTSNPN and SVGIG (reference sequence). This CDR3 is 14 amino acids long. V lost 2 bases to trimming and J lost 2 bases; unmatched junction nucleotides: 4.

The rearrangement links TRBV11-2 to TRBJ2-3, with TRBD1 matching 9 bases. This CDR3 contains 16 residues. Per germline, CDR1 SGHAT and CDR2 FQNNGV. J gave up 6 bases and V 5 bases, and 12 bases lay outside the gene matches. In nucleotides, the CDR3 is TGTGCCAGCAGCCCAAGACAGGGGGGAGGTTTCGATACGCAGTATTTT. It encodes CASSPRQGGGFDTQYF.

The chain links TRBV10-1 to TRBJ2-5; D possibly corresponds to TRBD2 (5 bases). The DNA end is more similar to TRBJ2-7, so the J call may be wrong. The length of the CDR3 is 13 residues. Germline assignment: CDR1 WNHNN and CDR2 SYGVQD (reference sequence). The CDR3, as DNA: TGCGCCAGCAGGCCCTCGGGGTCCTACGAGCAGTACTTC. Translation gives CASRPSGSYEQYF.

The chain has TRBV6-5 and TRBJ2-7; D might be TRBD1 or TRBD2, each matching 5 bases. CDR1 and CDR2 from the germline V gene are MNHEY and SVGAGI. Deletions cut 5 bases from V and 0 bases from J, with 11 bases between. CDR3 size: 14 residues. The CDR3 nucleotides read TGTGCCAGCAGTCGGGACCTCCACTCCTACGAGCAGTACTTC. Translation gives CASSRDLHSYEQYF.

This sequence joins TRBV10-3 and TRBJ2-5; possibly TRBD1 or TRBD2 for D (5 bases each). V lost 5 bases to trimming and J lost 1 base, with 11 bases between them. This CDR3 region has 14 residues. CDR1 and CDR2 (germline): ENHRY, SYGVKD. The CDR3 reads CAISTGTAQETQYF. As DNA, the CDR3 is TGTGCCATCAGTACCGGGACCGCCCAAGAGACCCAGTACTTC.

The V and J genes are TRBV4-1 and TRBJ1-1, with D hard to call. The V end lost 4 bases, the J end lost 8 bases, and 14 bases lay between the germline ends. Germline values: CDR1 MGHRA, CDR2 YSYEKL. This CDR3 is built from 13 residues. The CDR3 sequence is CASSPRVRSEAFF. DNA of the CDR3: TGCGCCAGCAGCCCCCGAGTTAGGTCCGAAGCTTTCTTT.

This clone was detected many times. This rearrangement joins TRBV27 to TRBJ2-2, with TRBD2 as a possible D gene (5 bases). The germline V and J ends were trimmed by 2 bases and 2 bases, with 9 bases remaining between them. The CDR3 contains 15 residues. Germline V lookup: CDR1 MNHEY, CDR2 SMNVEV (reference sequence). In DNA form, the CDR3 reads TGTGCCAGCAGTTTACGGGGATCTAACACCGGGGAGCTGTTTTTT. It yields the protein CASSLRGSNTGELFF.

The sample holds a few counts of this clone. The genes are TRBV6-7 and TRBJ1-5; 8 positions match TRBD1. TRBV6-7 has ORF status, its function being uncertain. This CDR3 region has 15 residues. Trimming took 2 bases from V and 7 from J; bases not matched to a gene: 7. The CDR3: CASSYPDRVDQPQHF. The DNA for the CDR3 is TGTGCCAGCAGTTACCCGGACAGGGTCGACCAGCCCCAGCATTTT.

The chain recombines TRBV27 with TRBJ2-1, with D possibly matching TRBD1 (5 bases). CDR1 is MNHEY and CDR2 is SMNVEV in the germline V gene (reference sequence). The CDR3 contains 13 residues. Deletions cut 4 bases from V and 7 bases from J, with 11 bases between. CDR3 region: CASSWAGSNEQFF. CDR3 nucleotides: TGTGCCAGCAGTTGGGCAGGGTCAAATGAGCAGTTCTTC.

This chain connects TRBV7-9 to TRBJ2-7, with a possible D match to TRBD1 (6 bases). The ends were cut back, 2 bases at V and 11 bases at J, with 16 bases in the middle. The length of the CDR3 is 13 residues. CDR1 is SEHNR and CDR2 is FQNEAQ in the germline V gene (reference sequence). As DNA, the CDR3 is TGTGCCAGCAGCTTAACGCAGGGGCACACAGAGTACTTC. Protein product: CASSLTQGHTEYF.

The V call is TRBV7-2, the J call TRBJ2-2; D is perhaps TRBD2 (5 bases). The CDR3 is made up of 15 amino acids. V gave up 5 bases and J gave up 1 base, with 11 bases separating them. Germline V gives CDR1 SGHTA, CDR2 FQGNSA. In DNA form, the CDR3 reads TGTGCCAGCAGCCAGCGGTGGGGGAACACCGGGGAGCTGTTTTTT. It translates to CASSQRWGNTGELFF.

In its sample, this clone was seen a few times. The genes are TRBV2 and TRBJ2-3; D not certain. There are 14 residues in the CDR3. Germline V CDR1 and CDR2: SNHLY, FYNNEI. V shed 6 bases and J shed 2 bases, with 12 bases lying between them. The CDR3 reads CASSSGYNTDTQYF. CDR3 DNA: TGTGCCAGCAGCTCTGGCTATAACACAGATACGCAGTATTTT.